These 28 T cell receptor beta chains came from one sample sequenced in a study of response to subunit inactivated influenza vaccine. From the RT-PCR reads, TCRdb called clonotypes with MiXCR, one entry per CDR3 protein. There are about 620,000 distinct CDR3 sequences in the sample; roughly 12% occur only once, and about 11% lies in the top ten. These data are also associated with another study on T cells expressing NK-cell markers. From that report: Making the TCR beta cDNA relied on 5'RACE template switching with UMIs.

This specimen was PBMCs from blood, taken on the day of vaccination. The receptors here all came from a man in his fifties or sixties who received an inactivated influenza vaccine.

The gene calls are TRBV20-1 and TRBJ2-3, with TRBD2 identical over 9 bases. The trim removed 5 bases at V and 2 bases at J, leaving 17 bases unmatched. The CDR3 extends over 18 amino acids. The germline V gene has CDR1 DFQATT and CDR2 SNEGSKA (reference sequence). CDR3 residues: CSAEPRGGGALHTDTQYF. The DNA of the CDR3 is TGCAGTGCTGAACCCCGCGGCGGGGGGGCTCTTCACACAGATACGCAGTATTTT.

This clonotype came up many times. This chain links TRBV12-3 or TRBV12-4 with TRBJ1-6; perhaps TRBD1 as D (5 bases). The CDR3 sequence is 15 residues long. Trimming removed 4 bases at V and 8 bases at J, with 15 bases between. In DNA form, the CDR3 reads TGTGCCAGCAGTTCCCAGGGCAGGAAGCATTCACCCCTCCACTTT. It is translated as CASSSQGRKHSPLHF.

This clonotype was seen ten or more times. The chain joins TRBV20-1 to TRBJ1-1; TRBD1 agrees at 7 bases. The V and J ends lost 0 bases and 6 bases, in that order; junction bases with no gene match: 4. The CDR3 runs to 13 residues. Germline V CDR1 and CDR2: DFQATT, SNEGSKA (reference sequence). CDR3 residues: CSAREGQRPEAFF. The CDR3 DNA is TGCAGTGCTAGAGAGGGACAGCGGCCTGAAGCTTTCTTT.

Many counts were recorded for this clonotype. The V and J genes are TRBV20-1 and TRBJ1-1; D unclear. Germline V gives CDR1 DFQATT, CDR2 SNEGSKA (reference sequence). The CDR3 extends over 13 amino acids. V was pared by 5 bases and J by 6 bases, with 16 bases between. CDR3 protein: CSAEGATPAEAFF. The CDR3 DNA reads as TGCAGTGCTGAAGGCGCGACGCCAGCTGAAGCTTTCTTT.

This clonotype was counted ten times or more. The V and J genes are TRBV10-3 and TRBJ2-7; D could derive from TRBD1 or TRBD2 (5 bases each). Per germline, CDR1 ENHRY and CDR2 SYGVKD. The length of the CDR3 is 17 residues. Trimming shortened V by 6 bases and J by 0 bases, and 21 bases separated the two germline ends. The CDR3 DNA reads TGTGCCATCAGCGCCCATGATACGGGGACGTTCTCCTACGAGCAGTACTTC. It translates to CAISAHDTGTFSYEQYF.

Details on this clonotype: A read error may be the cause here, since a much bigger clone is one base away. V is TRBV7-9 and J is TRBJ1-5; unclear D gene. Germline CDR1 SEHNR, CDR2 FQNEAQ (reference sequence). The CDR3 is 14 residues long. The CDR3 is CTSSFEGRNQPQHF. CDR3 nucleotide sequence: TGTACCAGCAGCTTCGAGGGTAGAAATCAGCCCCAGCATTTT.

V is TRBV2 and J is TRBJ2-1; 13 nucleotides line up with TRBD2. V shed 10 bases, J shed 6 bases, and the junction held 6 bases outside the gene matches. The CDR3 is made up of 14 amino acids. The germline V gene encodes CDR1 SNHLY and CDR2 FYNNEI. The CDR3 nucleotides read TGTGCCACCCTACTAGCGGGAGGGCTCAATGAGCAGTTCTTC. Its translation: CATLLAGGLNEQFF.

The chain recombines TRBV30 with TRBJ2-1; D might be TRBD2 (6 bases). Germline CDR1 and CDR2: GTSNPN and SVGIG (reference sequence). CDR3 length: 14 residues. V was cut by 3 bases and J by 6 bases, with 15 bases left in between. Written as DNA, the CDR3 is TGTGCCTGGAGCCCCAAGGACTACCGCAATGAGCAGTTCTTC. It yields the protein CAWSPKDYRNEQFF.

This sequence joins TRBV6-6 and TRBJ2-5, with D uncertain. Germline V gene sequence: CDR1 MNHNY, CDR2 SVGAGI (reference sequence). CDR3 size: 13 residues. Deletions cut 11 bases from V and 2 bases from J, with 15 bases between. CDR3 protein: CAAIGGVQETQYF. CDR3 DNA: TGTGCCGCCATCGGTGGGGTTCAAGAGACCCAGTACTTC.

V and J are TRBV18 and TRBJ1-1, with 8 bases aligning to TRBD1. V was pared by 6 bases and J by 1 base, with 10 bases of the junction left unmatched. Germline lookup yields CDR1 KGHSH and CDR2 LQKENI. This CDR3 is 16 amino acids long. The CDR3 loop reads CASSQGAGTRNTEAFF. The DNA of the CDR3 is TGTGCCAGCTCTCAGGGGGCAGGTACCAGGAACACTGAAGCTTTCTTT.

The V gene is TRBV28, the J gene TRBJ2-5; 10 bases fit TRBD2. Germline V gene sequence: CDR1 MDHEN, CDR2 SYDVKM. This CDR3 comprises 15 residues. The trim removed 5 bases at V and 1 base at J, leaving 4 bases unmatched. The CDR3 region is CASSVRTSGQETQYF. CDR3 DNA: TGTGCCAGCAGTGTCCGGACTAGCGGCCAAGAGACCCAGTACTTC.

This clonotype was seen only a few times. V and J are TRBV7-2 and TRBJ2-1, with a tentative D call TRBD2 (5 bases). Per the germline V gene, CDR1 is SGHTA and CDR2 is FQGNSA. This CDR3 is built from 15 residues. The V end lost 5 bases, the J end lost 2 bases, and 13 bases lay between the germline ends. The DNA for the CDR3 is TGTGCCAGCAGCCTCGGACTGAATACCTACAATGAGCAGTTCTTC. It codes for CASSLGLNTYNEQFF. Complete variable domain (other parts from reference TRBV7-2 and TRBJ2-1): GAGVSQSPSNKVTEKGKDVELRCDPISGHTALYWYRQSLGQGLEFLIYFQGNSAPDKSGLPSDRFSAERTGGSVSTLTIQRTQQEDSAVYLCASSLGLNTYNEQFFGPGTRLTVL.

This clonotype has only a few counts. CDR3 sequence (DNA): TGTGCCAGCAGGGTTCCCTCTGGCTATGGCTACACCTTC. Translating it yields CASRVPSGYGYTF. The V call is TRBV28, the J call TRBJ1-2; D not certain. Germline V gene sequence: CDR1 MDHEN, CDR2 SYDVKM. Trimming removed 6 bases at V and 4 bases at J, with 12 bases between. The CDR3 is made up of 13 amino acids.

There are a few counts of this clonotype. The rearrangement joins TRBV6-1 to TRBJ2-7; 9 nucleotides line up with TRBD1. The CDR3 consists of 14 residues. CDR1 is MNHNS and CDR2 is SASEGT in the germline V gene. The V and J ends lost 8 bases and 5 bases, in that order; junction bases with no gene match: 10. CDR3 amino acids: CASRPRDRDDEQYF. The DNA for the CDR3 is TGTGCCAGCCGTCCCAGGGACAGGGATGACGAGCAGTACTTC.

The chain recombines TRBV28 with TRBJ2-1; 7 positions match TRBD2. Germline V gene sequence: CDR1 MDHEN, CDR2 SYDVKM. The CDR3 has 14 amino acids. V was clipped by 3 bases and J by 6 bases; unmatched bases: 5. Written as DNA, the CDR3 is TGTGCCAGCAGTTTCGGGAGGCTCGTCAATGAGCAGTTCTTC. Residues: CASSFGRLVNEQFF.

This clonotype was counted many times. J is TRBJ1-1 and V is TRBV4-3; D uncertain. The CDR3 length is 15 residues. Germline V gene sequence: CDR1 LGHNA, CDR2 YSLEER. Trimming left V 1 base short and J 4 bases short, with 13 bases between. This chain's CDR3 is CASSQGRRLGTEAFF. CDR3 nucleotides: TGCGCCAGCAGCCAAGGCCGAAGGCTAGGCACTGAAGCTTTCTTT.

This clonotype was found a few times. The chain carries TRBV6-1 and TRBJ1-2; D is unclear. V gave up 6 bases and J gave up 3 bases, with 5 bases separating them. CDR3 length equals 11 residues. Germline V lookup: CDR1 MNHNS, CDR2 SASEGT. CDR3 coding DNA: TGTGCCAGCAGAGACTACTATGGCTACACCTTC. Its protein product is CASRDYYGYTF.

The V and J genes are TRBV4-1 and TRBJ1-2; 7 nucleotides match TRBD1. There are 15 residues in the CDR3. CDR1 MGHRA and CDR2 YSYEKL come from the germline V gene. With V trimmed by 3 bases and J by 6 bases, 10 bases remained unmatched. DNA of the CDR3: TGCGCCAGCAGCCAGGGCCGAGGGGGCTCCCATGGCTACACCTTC. Protein: CASSQGRGGSHGYTF.

As concerns this clonotype: In this CDR3 the conserved last residue, phenylalanine or tryptophan, is missing, so a read error is likely. Because the CDR3's place on the DNA is in doubt, the DNA is left out and the CDR3 is given as listed by TCRdb. J is TRBJ1-4 and V is TRBV21-1. TRBV21-1 is marked as a pseudogene. The CDR3 is 8 residues long, counting both termini. The CDR3: CASPTGVV.

This clonotype was counted ten times or more. The chain recombines TRBV5-1 with TRBJ1-6; D gene uncertain. The CDR3 has 12 amino acids. Trimming left V 2 bases short and J 7 bases short, with 4 bases between. The germline V gene encodes CDR1 SGHRS and CDR2 YFSETQ. Here the CDR3 reads CASSFENSPLHF. The CDR3 nucleotides are TGCGCCAGCAGCTTCGAGAATTCACCCCTCCACTTT.

The table lists this clonotype with a few counts. This chain links TRBV20-1 with TRBJ2-1, with a tentative D call TRBD2 (5 bases). The CDR3 is made up of 15 amino acids. The germline V gene has CDR1 DFQATT and CDR2 SNEGSKA (reference sequence). The V gene lost 5 bases and the J gene lost 4 bases, with 18 bases spanning the gap. The CDR3 is CSAFPAERSYNEQFF. For the CDR3, the DNA is TGCAGTGCTTTCCCAGCGGAGAGATCATACAATGAGCAGTTCTTC.

This clonotype occurred many times. The chain's CDR3 is CASKWDRDVNTQYF. In DNA form, the CDR3 reads TGTGCCAGCAAATGGGACAGGGATGTCAATACGCAGTATTTT. The chain carries TRBV12-3 or TRBV12-4 and TRBJ2-3; the match to TRBD1 covers 9 bases. The CDR3 loop spans 14 amino acids. V dropped 7 bases and J dropped 7; count of bases not matched to a gene: 9.

This clonotype was detected ten times or more. V usage is TRBV19 and J usage is TRBJ1-2, with 8 nucleotides matching TRBD1. The CDR3 length is 13 residues. J lost 5 bases, V lost 6 bases, and 5 bases had no gene match. Germline V CDR1 and CDR2: LNHDA, SQIVND (reference sequence). CDR3: CASSRDRRYGYTF. The CDR3 nucleotides are TGTGCCAGTAGCCGGGACAGGCGTTATGGCTACACCTTC.

This clonotype was observed many times. V usage is TRBV20-1 and J usage is TRBJ2-3; possibly TRBD1 or TRBD2 for D (6 bases each). Germline assignment: CDR1 DFQATT and CDR2 SNEGSKA (reference sequence). The CDR3 loop spans 14 amino acids. Between the trimmed V and J ends, which lost 3 bases and 0 bases, there was a span of 10 bases. CDR3 sequence: CSARRGGSTDTQYF. CDR3 nucleotide sequence: TGCAGTGCTAGGAGAGGGGGGAGCACAGATACGCAGTATTTT.

Of note for this clonotype: A much bigger clone sits one base away, suggesting this may be a read error. The rearrangement joins TRBV9 to TRBJ2-3; 8 bases are shared with TRBD2. The CDR3 loop spans 17 amino acids. From germline, CDR1 is SGDLS and CDR2 YYNGEE. Here the CDR3 DNA reads TGTGCCTGCAGCGCCCTCCTCGCAGCGGGAGCCCCAGATACGCAGTATTTT. It yields the protein CACSALLAAGAPDTQYF. The full variable domain, with the rest looked up from reference TRBV9 and TRBJ2-3, is DSGVTQTPKHLITATGQRVTLRCSPRSGDLSVYWYQQSLDQGLQFLIQYYNGEERAKGNILERFSAQQFPDLHSELNLSSLELGDSALYFCACSALLAAGAPDTQYFGPGTRLTVL.

The chain combines TRBV25-1 with TRBJ2-2, with 12 positions matching TRBD1. CDR1 is MGHDK, CDR2 SYGVNS, per germline. The CDR3 is 18 residues long. The V gene end was trimmed by 4 bases and the J gene end by 7 bases; junction bases not matched to a gene: 13. The CDR3 nucleotides read TGTGCCAGCAGTGGGGTTTTTGAGGGACAGGGGGCAATCGGGGAGCTGTTTTTT. Residues: CASSGVFEGQGAIGELFF.

This clonotype was detected only a few times. This chain joins TRBV6-5 and TRBJ2-5; D not resolved. Per the germline V gene, CDR1 is MNHEY and CDR2 is SVGAGI. V gave up 2 bases and J gave up 2 bases, with 9 bases separating them. This CDR3 has 14 amino acids. CDR3 amino acids: CASSYGSPQETQYF. The CDR3 DNA reads TGTGCCAGCAGTTACGGCAGTCCACAAGAGACCCAGTACTTC.

This clonotype showed up many times. The J gene is TRBJ2-7, the V gene TRBV29-1; 8 bases are a match to TRBD1. The J segment lost 6 bases and the V segment lost 4 bases, leaving 5 bases of the junction unmatched. This CDR3 is 12 amino acids long. CDR1 is SQVTM, CDR2 ANQGSEA, per germline. CDR3 amino acids: CSVADRVAEQYF. CDR3 DNA sequence: TGCAGCGTTGCGGACAGGGTAGCCGAGCAGTACTTC.